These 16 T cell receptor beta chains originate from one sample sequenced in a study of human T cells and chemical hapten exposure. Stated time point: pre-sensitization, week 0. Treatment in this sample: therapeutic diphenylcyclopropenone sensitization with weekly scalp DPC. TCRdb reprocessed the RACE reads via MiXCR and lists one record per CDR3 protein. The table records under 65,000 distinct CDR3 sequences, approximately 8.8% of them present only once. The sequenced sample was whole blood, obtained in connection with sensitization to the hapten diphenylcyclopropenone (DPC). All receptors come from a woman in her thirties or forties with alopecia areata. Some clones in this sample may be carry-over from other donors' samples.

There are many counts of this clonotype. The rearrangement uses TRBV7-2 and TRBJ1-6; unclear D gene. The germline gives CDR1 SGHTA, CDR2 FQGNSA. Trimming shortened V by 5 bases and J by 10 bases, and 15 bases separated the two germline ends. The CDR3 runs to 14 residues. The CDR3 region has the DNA TGTGCCAGCAGCCCCGCGCGGGTAAAGTCACCCCTCCACTTT. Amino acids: CASSPARVKSPLHF.

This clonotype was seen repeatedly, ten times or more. The CDR3 region is CASSLGTLRYF. CDR3 coding DNA: TGTGCCAGCAGTTTAGGCACTCTGAGGTACTTC. The chain is built from TRBV12-3 or TRBV12-4 and TRBJ2-5; D unclear. The V and J ends lost 1 base and 13 bases respectively, with 10 bases between them. CDR3 length: 11 residues.

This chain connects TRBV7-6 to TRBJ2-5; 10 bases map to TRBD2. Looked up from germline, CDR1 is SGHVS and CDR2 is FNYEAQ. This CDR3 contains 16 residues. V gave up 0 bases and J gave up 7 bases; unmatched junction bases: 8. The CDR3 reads CASSLATLAGEWTQYF. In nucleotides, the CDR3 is TGTGCCAGCAGCTTAGCGACGCTAGCGGGGGAGTGGACCCAGTACTTC.

The CDR3 is CASSLRGTRNGYTF. Here the CDR3 DNA reads TGTGCCAGCAGCCTGCGAGGGACAAGGAATGGCTACACCTTC. The chain combines TRBV3-1 with TRBJ1-2; tentatively, D is TRBD1 (6 bases). Germline CDR1 and CDR2: LGHDT and YNNKEL (reference sequence). Trimming took 4 bases from V and 6 from J, leaving 15 bases between them. The CDR3 totals 14 residues.

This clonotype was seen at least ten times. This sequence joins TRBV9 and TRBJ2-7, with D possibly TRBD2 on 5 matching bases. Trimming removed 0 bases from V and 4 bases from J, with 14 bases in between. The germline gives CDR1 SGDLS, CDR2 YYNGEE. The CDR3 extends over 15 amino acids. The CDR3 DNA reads TGTGCCAGCAGCGTAGCTGGACTGTCCCCGTACGAGCAGTACTTC. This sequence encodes CASSVAGLSPYEQYF.

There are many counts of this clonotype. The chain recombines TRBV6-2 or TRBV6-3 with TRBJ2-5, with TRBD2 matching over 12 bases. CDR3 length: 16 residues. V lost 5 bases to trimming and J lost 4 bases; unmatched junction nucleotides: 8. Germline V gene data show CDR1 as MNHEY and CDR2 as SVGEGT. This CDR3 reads CASSDDGTSGSETQYF. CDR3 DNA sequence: TGTGCCAGCAGTGATGACGGGACTAGCGGGTCAGAGACCCAGTACTTC.

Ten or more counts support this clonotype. CDR3 residues: CASSPRLAGANTGELFF. CDR3 bases: TGTGCCAGCTCACCTCGTCTAGCGGGAGCGAACACCGGGGAGCTGTTTTTT. The chain uses TRBV18 and TRBJ2-2; TRBD2 matches at 10 bases. The CDR3 covers 17 residues. In germline, CDR1 is KGHSH, CDR2 LQKENI. J lost 0 bases, V lost 3 bases, and 4 bases had no gene match. Using reference TRBV18 and TRBJ2-2 for the parts outside the CDR3, the full variable domain is NAGVMQNPRHLVRRRGQEARLRCSPMKGHSHVYWYRQLPEEGLKFMVYLQKENIIDESGMPKERFSAEFPKEGPSILRIQQVVRGDSAAYFCASSPRLAGANTGELFFGEGSRLTVL.

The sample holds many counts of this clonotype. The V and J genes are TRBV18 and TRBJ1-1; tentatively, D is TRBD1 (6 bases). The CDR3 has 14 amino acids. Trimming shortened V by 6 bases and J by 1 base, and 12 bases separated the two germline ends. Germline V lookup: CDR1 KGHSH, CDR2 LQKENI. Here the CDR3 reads CASSIPGQNTEAFF. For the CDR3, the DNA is TGTGCCAGCTCCATCCCGGGACAGAACACTGAAGCTTTCTTT.

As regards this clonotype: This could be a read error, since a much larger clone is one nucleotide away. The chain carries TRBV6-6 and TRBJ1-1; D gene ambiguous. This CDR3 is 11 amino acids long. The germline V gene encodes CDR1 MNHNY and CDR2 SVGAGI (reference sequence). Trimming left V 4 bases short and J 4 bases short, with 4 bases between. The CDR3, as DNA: TGTGCCAGCAGTTTTATCACTGAAGCTTTCTTT. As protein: CASSFITEAFF.

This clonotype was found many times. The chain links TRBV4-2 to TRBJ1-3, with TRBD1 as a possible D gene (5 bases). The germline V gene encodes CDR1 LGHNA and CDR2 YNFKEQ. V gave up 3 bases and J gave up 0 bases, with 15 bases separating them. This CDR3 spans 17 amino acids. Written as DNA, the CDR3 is TGTGCCAGCAGCCACTCAGCCCGCGGGGGCTCTGGAAACACCATATATTTT. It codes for CASSHSARGGSGNTIYF.

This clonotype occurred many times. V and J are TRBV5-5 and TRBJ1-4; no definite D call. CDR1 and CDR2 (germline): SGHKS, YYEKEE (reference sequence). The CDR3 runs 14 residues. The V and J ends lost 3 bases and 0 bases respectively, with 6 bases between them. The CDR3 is CASSSRATNEKLFF. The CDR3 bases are TGTGCCAGCAGCTCACGTGCAACTAATGAAAAACTGTTTTTT.

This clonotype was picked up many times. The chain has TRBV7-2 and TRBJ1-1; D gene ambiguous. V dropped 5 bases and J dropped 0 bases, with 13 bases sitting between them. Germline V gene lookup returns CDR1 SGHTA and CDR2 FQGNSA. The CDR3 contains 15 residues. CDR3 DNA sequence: TGTGCCAGCAGCCCCCCGGAAGGGATGAACACTGAAGCTTTCTTT. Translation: CASSPPEGMNTEAFF.

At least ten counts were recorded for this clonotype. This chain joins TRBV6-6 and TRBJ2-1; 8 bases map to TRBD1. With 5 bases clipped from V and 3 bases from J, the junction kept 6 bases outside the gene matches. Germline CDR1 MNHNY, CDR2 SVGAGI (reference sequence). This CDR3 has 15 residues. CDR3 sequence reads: CASSPGQDDYNEQFF. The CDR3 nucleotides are TGTGCCAGCAGTCCGGGACAGGATGACTACAATGAGCAGTTCTTC.

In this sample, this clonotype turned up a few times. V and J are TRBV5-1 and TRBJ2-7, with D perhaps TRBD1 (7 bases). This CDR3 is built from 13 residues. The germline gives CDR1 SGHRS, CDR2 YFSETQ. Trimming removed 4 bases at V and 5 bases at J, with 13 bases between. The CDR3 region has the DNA TGCGCCAGCAGCCAGGGGGGCGAGGACGAGCAGTACTTC. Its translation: CASSQGGEDEQYF.

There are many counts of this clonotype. CDR3 bases: TGTGCCAGCAGTTTTGTCCCAGGAGGAACAGATACGCAGTATTTT. The encoded protein is CASSFVPGGTDTQYF. The genes are TRBV28 and TRBJ2-3; D possibly corresponds to TRBD2 (5 bases). Germline lookup yields CDR1 MDHEN and CDR2 SYDVKM. The CDR3 is 15 amino acids. Trimming stripped 3 bases from V and 3 bases from J, with 13 bases between.

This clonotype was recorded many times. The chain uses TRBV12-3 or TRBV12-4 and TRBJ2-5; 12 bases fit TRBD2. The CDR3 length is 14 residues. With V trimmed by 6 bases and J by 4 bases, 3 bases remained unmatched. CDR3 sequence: CASRLTSGRETQYF. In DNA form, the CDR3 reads TGTGCCAGCAGATTGACTAGCGGGAGAGAGACCCAGTACTTC.